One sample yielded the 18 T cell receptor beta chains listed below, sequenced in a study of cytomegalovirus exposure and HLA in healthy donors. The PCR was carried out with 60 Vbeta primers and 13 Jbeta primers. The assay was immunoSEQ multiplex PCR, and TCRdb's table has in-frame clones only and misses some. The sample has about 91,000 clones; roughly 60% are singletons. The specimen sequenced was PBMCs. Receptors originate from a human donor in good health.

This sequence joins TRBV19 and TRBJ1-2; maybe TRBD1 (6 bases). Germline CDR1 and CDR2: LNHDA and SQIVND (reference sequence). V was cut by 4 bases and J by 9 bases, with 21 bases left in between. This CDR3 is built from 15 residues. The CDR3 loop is CASSKGGPTLISYTF. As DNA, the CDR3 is TGTGCCAGTAGTAAAGGGGGACCGACACTCATAAGCTACACCTTC.

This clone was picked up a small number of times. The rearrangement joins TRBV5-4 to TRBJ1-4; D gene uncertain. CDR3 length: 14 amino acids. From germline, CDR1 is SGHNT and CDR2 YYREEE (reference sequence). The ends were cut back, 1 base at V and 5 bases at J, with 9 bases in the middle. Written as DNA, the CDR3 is TGTGCCAGCAGCTTGACAGACCGAAATGAAAAACTGTTTTTT. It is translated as CASSLTDRNEKLFF.

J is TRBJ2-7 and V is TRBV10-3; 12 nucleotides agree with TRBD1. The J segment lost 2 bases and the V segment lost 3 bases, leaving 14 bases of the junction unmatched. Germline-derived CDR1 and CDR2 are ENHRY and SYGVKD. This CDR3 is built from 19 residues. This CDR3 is CAISDAYSGTGGLPYEQYF. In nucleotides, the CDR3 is TGTGCCATCAGTGACGCTTATTCCGGGACAGGGGGCCTACCCTACGAGCAGTACTTC.

DNA for the CDR3: TGTGCCAGCAGCTATGAGCGGGGGGGCCAGGATGAGCAGTTCTTC. Encoded protein: CASSYERGGQDEQFF. The V call is TRBV7-2, the J call TRBJ2-1; 10 nucleotides match TRBD2. J lost 8 bases, V lost 4 bases, and 8 bases had no gene match. CDR1 is SGHTA and CDR2 is FQGNSA in the germline V gene. CDR3 length: 15 residues.

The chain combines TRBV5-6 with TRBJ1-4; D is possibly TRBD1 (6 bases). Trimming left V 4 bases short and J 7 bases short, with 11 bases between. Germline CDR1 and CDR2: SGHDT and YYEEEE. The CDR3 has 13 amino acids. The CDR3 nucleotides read TGTGCCAGCAGCATCTGGACAGTTGAAAAACTGTTTTTT. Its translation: CASSIWTVEKLFF.

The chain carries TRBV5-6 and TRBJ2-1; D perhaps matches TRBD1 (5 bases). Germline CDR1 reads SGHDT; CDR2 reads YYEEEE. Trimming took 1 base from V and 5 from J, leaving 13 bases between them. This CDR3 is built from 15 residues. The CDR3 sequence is CASSLLDRTHNEQFF. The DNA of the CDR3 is TGTGCCAGCAGCTTGCTAGATAGGACACACAATGAGCAGTTCTTC.

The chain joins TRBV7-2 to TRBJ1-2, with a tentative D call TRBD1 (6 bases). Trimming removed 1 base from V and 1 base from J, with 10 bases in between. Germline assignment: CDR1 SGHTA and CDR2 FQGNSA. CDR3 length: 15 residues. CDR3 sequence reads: CASSLEQGGNYGYTF. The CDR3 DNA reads TGTGCCAGCAGCTTAGAACAGGGTGGTAACTATGGCTACACCTTC.

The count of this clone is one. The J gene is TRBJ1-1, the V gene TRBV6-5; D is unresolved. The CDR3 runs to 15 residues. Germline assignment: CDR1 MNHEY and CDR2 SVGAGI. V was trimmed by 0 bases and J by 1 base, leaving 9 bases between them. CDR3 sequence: CASSYSFPGNTEAFF. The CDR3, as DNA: TGTGCCAGCAGTTACTCGTTTCCAGGGAACACTGAAGCTTTCTTT.

The CDR3 coding sequence is TGTGCCAGCAGTCCTCGGACAGCAGGCTCTGGAAACACCATATATTTT. It specifies CASSPRTAGSGNTIYF. The chain couples TRBV6-6 to TRBJ1-3; TRBD1 might be the D (6 bases). Trimming left V 5 bases short and J 0 bases short, with 14 bases between. CDR1 and CDR2 (germline): MNHNY, SVGAGI (reference sequence). The CDR3 contains 16 residues.

The CDR3 sequence: CASSAWDRGEEKLFF. Here the CDR3 DNA reads TGTGCCAGCAGCGCTTGGGACAGGGGGGAGGAAAAACTGTTTTTT. The chain uses TRBV9 and TRBJ1-4, with TRBD1 matching 11 bases. This CDR3 contains 15 residues. Germline CDR1 SGDLS, CDR2 YYNGEE. V trimming: 3 bases; J trimming: 8 bases; junction bases outside the gene matches: 6.

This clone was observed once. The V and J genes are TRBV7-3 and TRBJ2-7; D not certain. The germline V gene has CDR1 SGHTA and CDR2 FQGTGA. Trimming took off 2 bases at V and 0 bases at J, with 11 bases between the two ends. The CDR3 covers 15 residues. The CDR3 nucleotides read TGTGCCAGCAGCTTAGCGTTGGGCCTCTCCTACGAGCAGTACTTC. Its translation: CASSLALGLSYEQYF.

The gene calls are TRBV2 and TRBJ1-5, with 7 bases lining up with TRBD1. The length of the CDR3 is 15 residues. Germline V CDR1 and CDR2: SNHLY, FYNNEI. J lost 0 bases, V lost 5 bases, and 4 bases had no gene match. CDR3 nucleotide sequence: TGTGCCAGCAGTACGGGACAGCTTAGCAATCAGCCCCAGCATTTT. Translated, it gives CASSTGQLSNQPQHF.

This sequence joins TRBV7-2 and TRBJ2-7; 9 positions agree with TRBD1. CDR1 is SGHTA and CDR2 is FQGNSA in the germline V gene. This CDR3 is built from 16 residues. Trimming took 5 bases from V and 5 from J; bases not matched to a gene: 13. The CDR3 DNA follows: TGTGCCAGCAGCACGAGGTGGGGGGGACAGGGTAACGAGCAGTACTTC. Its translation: CASSTRWGGQGNEQYF. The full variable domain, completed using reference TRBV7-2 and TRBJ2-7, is GAGVSQSPSNKVTEKGKDVELRCDPISGHTALYWYRQSLGQGLEFLIYFQGNSAPDKSGLPSDRFSAERTGGSVSTLTIQRTQQEDSAVYLCASSTRWGGQGNEQYFGPGTRLTVT.

The CDR3 region has the DNA TGTGCCAGCAGCTTAGCGGGGTCCGGGACTAGCGTTCATGAGCAGTTCTTC. Translation gives CASSLAGSGTSVHEQFF. The chain has TRBV7-6 and TRBJ2-1; TRBD2 agrees at 10 bases. CDR3 length equals 17 residues. Germline-derived CDR1 and CDR2 are SGHVS and FNYEAQ. The V and J ends lost 0 bases and 8 bases, in that order; junction bases with no gene match: 10.

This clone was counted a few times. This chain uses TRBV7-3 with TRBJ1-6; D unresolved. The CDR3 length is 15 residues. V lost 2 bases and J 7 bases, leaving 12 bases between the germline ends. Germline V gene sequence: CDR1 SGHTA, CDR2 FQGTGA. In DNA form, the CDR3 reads TGTGCCAGCAGCTTAGAGGGAGTGAGAAATTCACCCCTCCACTTT. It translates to CASSLEGVRNSPLHF.

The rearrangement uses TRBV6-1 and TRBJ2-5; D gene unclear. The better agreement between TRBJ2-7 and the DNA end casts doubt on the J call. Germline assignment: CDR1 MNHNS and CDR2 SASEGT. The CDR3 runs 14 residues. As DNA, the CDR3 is TGTGCCAGCAGATCGTACAGCAGCTCCTACGAGCAGTACTTC. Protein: CASRSYSSSYEQYF.

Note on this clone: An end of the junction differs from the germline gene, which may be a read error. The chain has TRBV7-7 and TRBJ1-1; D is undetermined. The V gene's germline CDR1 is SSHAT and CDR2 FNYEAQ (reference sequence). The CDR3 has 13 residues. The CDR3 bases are TGTGCTAGCAGCTTGCACTTGAACACTGAAGCTTTCTTT. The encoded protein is CASSLHLNTEAFF.

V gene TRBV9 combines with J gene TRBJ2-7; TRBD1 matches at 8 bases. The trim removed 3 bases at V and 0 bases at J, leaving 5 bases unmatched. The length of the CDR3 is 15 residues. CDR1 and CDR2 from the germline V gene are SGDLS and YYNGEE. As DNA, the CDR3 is TGTGCCAGCAGCGGACAGGGGAACCCCTCCTACGAGCAGTACTTC. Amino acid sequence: CASSGQGNPSYEQYF. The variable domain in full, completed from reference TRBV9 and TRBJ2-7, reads DSGVTQTPKHLITATGQRVTLRCSPRSGDLSVYWYQQSLDQGLQFLIQYYNGEERAKGNILERFSAQQFPDLHSELNLSSLELGDSALYFCASSGQGNPSYEQYFGPGTRLTVT.